The TCR beta chain under discussion was sequenced for a study of T-cell memory formation after mild COVID-19. Study at large: Largely, the TCR clusters proved donor specific. Study outcomes and limitations: A subset of responding clones appeared in pre-infection memory, suggesting cross-reactive memory joined. What remained unconfirmed was the SARS-CoV-2 specificity of second-wave clones peaking on day 37. Clones that shrank (day 15 to 85) were balanced CD4/CD8, whereas later expanders leaned CD4+.

TCRdb re-derived calls from the 5' RACE reads in MiXCR, one entry per CDR3 protein. Among 25,000 to 30,000 distinct CDR3 sequences listed, approximately 12% were seen once. This clonotype was detected many times. The antigen is not known. The CDR3 loop spans 16 amino acids. Germline-derived CDR1 and CDR2 are SEHNR and FQNEAQ (reference sequence). The J segment lost 4 bases and the V segment lost 4 bases, leaving 9 bases of the junction unmatched. The V gene is TRBV7-9, the J gene TRBJ1-1, with 10 bases that match TRBD1. Material for sequencing was PBMCs or a T cell subset sorted from them (not recorded which). This TCR came from an adult woman who had mild COVID-19 (a few samples of this study predate the infection). Cell type and time point are not known. CDR3 coding DNA: TGTGCCAGCAGCTCATTCACCCGGACAGGGGGCACTGAAGCTTTCTTT. Amino acid sequence: CASSSFTRTGGTEAFF. The full variable domain, its missing parts supplied by reference TRBV7-9 and TRBJ1-1, is DTGVSQNPRHKITKRGQNVTFRCDPISEHNRLYWYRQTLGQGPEFLTYFQNEAQLEKSRLLSDRFSAERPKGSFSTLEIQRTEQGDSAMYLCASSSFTRTGGTEAFFGQGTRLTVV.